Each of the 15 T cell receptor beta chains below was sequenced from the same sample in a study of PD-1 blockade in classical Hodgkin lymphoma. The time point denotes: cycle 4 day 1 (C4D1), after 6 weeks of nivolumab. Each patient relapsed following autologous stem cell transplantation, and prior brentuximab vedotin exposure differed. TCRdb's table, derived via immunoSEQ multiplex PCR, lists solely in-frame clones and lacks some. This sample yields tens of thousands of clones, of which approximately 80% are seen a single time; approximately 17% belongs to the top ten. The sequenced sample was peripheral blood mononuclear cells (PBMCs), obtained before the fourth cycle of nivolumab. Receptors originate from a human donor with classical Hodgkin lymphoma.

The count of this clone is one. The chain joins TRBV6-6 to TRBJ1-4, with unresolved D. Deletions cut 1 base from V and 1 base from J, with 4 bases between. This CDR3 comprises 14 residues. Per germline, CDR1 MNHNY and CDR2 SVGAGI (reference sequence). Written as DNA, the CDR3 is TGTGCCAGCAGTTACTTTCAAACTAATGAAAAACTGTTTTTT. Its protein product is CASSYFQTNEKLFF.

This chain joins TRBV7-7 and TRBJ2-3; D is perhaps TRBD1 or TRBD2 (6 bases each). CDR3 length equals 16 residues. Trimming took 1 base from V and 4 from J, leaving 15 bases between them. Per the germline V gene, CDR1 is SSHAT and CDR2 is FNYEAQ (reference sequence). This CDR3 reads CASSLGSGGIADTQYF. The CDR3 DNA reads TGTGCCAGCAGCTTAGGATCCGGGGGCATCGCAGATACGCAGTATTTT.

The chain combines TRBV4-2 with TRBJ1-4; D uncertain. V was cut by 0 bases and J by 6 bases, with 11 bases left in between. The CDR3 runs 15 residues. Germline-derived CDR1 and CDR2 are LGHNA and YNFKEQ. CDR3 protein: CASSQDNEAHEKLFF. CDR3 nucleotide sequence: TGTGCCAGCAGCCAAGATAACGAGGCCCATGAAAAACTGTTTTTT.

The chain combines TRBV9 with TRBJ2-5; the match to TRBD1 covers 7 bases. The CDR3 covers 15 residues. Germline V gives CDR1 SGDLS, CDR2 YYNGEE. V trimming: 0 bases; J trimming: 5 bases; junction bases outside the gene matches: 7. Written as DNA, the CDR3 is TGTGCCAGCAGCGTAGACCCAGGGGGAAGTGAGACCCAGTACTTC. It translates to CASSVDPGGSETQYF.

This clone appeared a few times. The chain has TRBV10-3 and TRBJ1-3; unclear D gene. V was clipped by 7 bases and J by 1 base, with 8 bases between them. This CDR3 has 13 residues. Germline V CDR1 and CDR2: ENHRY, SYGVKD. The CDR3 nucleotides are TGTGCCATCAACGGGCCTTCTGGAAACACCATATATTTT. Protein: CAINGPSGNTIYF.

This clone was found once. The chain links TRBV9 to TRBJ1-6, with 9 bases aligning to TRBD1. Losses at the gene ends were 3 bases for V and 10 bases for J; bases not matched to a gene: 8. The germline CDR1 and CDR2 sequences are SGDLS and YYNGEE. The CDR3 length is 15 residues. The CDR3 DNA is TGTGCCAGCAGCGGACCCGGGACAGGGATCTCACCCCTCCACTTT. Translation: CASSGPGTGISPLHF. Using reference TRBV9 and TRBJ1-6 for the parts outside the CDR3, the full variable domain is DSGVTQTPKHLITATGQRVTLRCSPRSGDLSVYWYQQSLDQGLQFLIQYYNGEERAKGNILERFSAQQFPDLHSELNLSSLELGDSALYFCASSGPGTGISPLHFGNGTRLTVT.

The V call is TRBV11-3, the J call TRBJ2-3; a weak D match, TRBD1 (6 bases). The V gene's germline CDR1 is SGHNT and CDR2 YENEEA. The germline V and J ends were trimmed by 1 base and 6 bases, with 11 bases remaining between them. The CDR3 is 14 residues long. CDR3 amino acids: CASSLGERGDTQYF. The DNA of the CDR3 is TGTGCCAGCAGCTTAGGGGAGAGGGGGGATACGCAGTATTTT.

This clone is classed as medium-sized (0.01 to 0.1%). The chain has TRBV6-1 and TRBJ1-1, with TRBD1 identical over 7 bases. V was pared by 7 bases and J by 4 bases, with 12 bases of the junction left unmatched. This CDR3 region has 15 residues. Germline V gives CDR1 MNHNS, CDR2 SASEGT. The DNA for the CDR3 is TGTGCCAGCACTACCTGGACAGGTCGGAGCACTGAAGCTTTCTTT. This codes for CASTTWTGRSTEAFF.

The chain joins TRBV5-4 to TRBJ2-7; 13 bases line up with TRBD2. V lost 0 bases and J lost 1; bases outside the gene matches: 4. This CDR3 comprises 17 residues. The germline V gene has CDR1 SGHNT and CDR2 YYREEE (reference sequence). The CDR3 loop reads CASSLGGLAGLSYEQYF. The CDR3 DNA sequence: TGTGCCAGCAGCTTGGGGGGACTAGCGGGGCTATCCTACGAGCAGTACTTC.

The V gene is TRBV7-8, the J gene TRBJ1-2; no clear D. Germline values: CDR1 SGHVS, CDR2 FQNEAQ. The CDR3 length is 15 residues. Deletions cut 0 bases from V and 3 bases from J, with 11 bases between. The CDR3 sequence: CASSLAGLDHYGYTF. CDR3 nucleotide sequence: TGTGCCAGCAGCTTAGCAGGGTTGGACCACTATGGCTACACCTTC.

V gene TRBV29-1 combines with J gene TRBJ2-5, with 8 nucleotides matching TRBD1. This CDR3 comprises 13 residues. Germline-derived CDR1 and CDR2 are SQVTM and ANQGSEA. V trimming: 8 bases; J trimming: 2 bases; junction bases outside the gene matches: 7. CDR3 coding DNA: TGCAGCCTCCAAGGACAGGGACAAGAGACCCAGTACTTC. This translates into CSLQGQGQETQYF.

The chain couples TRBV11-3 to TRBJ2-5; tentatively, D is TRBD1 or TRBD2 (5 bases each). CDR1 is SGHNT and CDR2 is YENEEA in the germline V gene. V shed 5 bases and J shed 5 bases, with 15 bases lying between them. This CDR3 spans 14 amino acids. In DNA form, the CDR3 reads TGTGCCAGCAGCGCCTCGGGACCATGGGAGACCCAGTACTTC. Translating it yields CASSASGPWETQYF.

The rearrangement joins TRBV18 to TRBJ2-5, with TRBD2 matching over 10 bases. Germline loops: CDR1 KGHSH, CDR2 LQKENI. V was pared by 1 base and J by 7 bases, with 9 bases of the junction left unmatched. This CDR3 has 16 residues. The CDR3 DNA is TGTGCCAGCTCACCACGGCTAGCGGGGGAAGGTGCGACCCAGTACTTC. Translated: CASSPRLAGEGATQYF.

This rearrangement joins TRBV6-1 to TRBJ2-3; TRBD1 agrees at 10 bases. Trimming took 3 bases from V and 0 from J; bases not matched to a gene: 3. This CDR3 has 16 amino acids. Germline-derived CDR1 and CDR2 are MNHNS and SASEGT. CDR3 protein: CASSDRQGASTDTQYF. The CDR3 DNA reads as TGTGCCAGCAGTGACCGACAGGGGGCAAGCACAGATACGCAGTATTTT.

Comments on this clone: In the same sample, other DNA sequences code for this CDR3. The CDR3 DNA is TGCAGCGTTGAAGATTACGACAGGGGAGTAGATACGCAGTATTTT. Translating it yields CSVEDYDRGVDTQYF. The gene calls are TRBV29-1 and TRBJ2-3; 8 positions agree with TRBD1. This CDR3 comprises 15 residues. The J segment lost 5 bases and the V segment lost 0 bases, leaving 7 bases of the junction unmatched. CDR1 is SQVTM and CDR2 is ANQGSEA in the germline V gene.